The entry that follows covers one T cell receptor (beta chain) sequence. What it binds is unknown. This record belongs to a study of cytomegalovirus exposure and HLA in healthy donors. The PCR made use of 60 Vbeta and 13 Jbeta primers. Generated by immunoSEQ multiplex PCR, the TCRdb table keeps only in-frame clones and is missing some. This sample has approximately 210,000 clones; under 85% occur once, and the top ten carry roughly 10%. V was shortened by 7 bases and J by 3 bases, with 22 bases between the two germline ends. The V gene's germline CDR1 is LNHDA and CDR2 SQIVND (reference sequence). The CDR3 contains 17 residues. Findings and caveats of the study: The analysis excluded some indistinguishable V segments, including TRBV6-2 and TRBV6-3. The authors enumerated over 150 TCR beta chains as linked to cytomegalovirus.

The sample consisted of PBMCs. The clonotype comes from a woman in her forties or fifties in good health and CMV-seropositive. The J gene is TRBJ2-1, the V gene TRBV19, with D perhaps matching TRBD2 (6 bases). CDR3 amino acids: CASKLVSGEPSYNEQFF. In DNA, the CDR3 is TGTGCCAGTAAGCTTGTGTCGGGGGAACCTAGCTACAATGAGCAGTTCTTC.